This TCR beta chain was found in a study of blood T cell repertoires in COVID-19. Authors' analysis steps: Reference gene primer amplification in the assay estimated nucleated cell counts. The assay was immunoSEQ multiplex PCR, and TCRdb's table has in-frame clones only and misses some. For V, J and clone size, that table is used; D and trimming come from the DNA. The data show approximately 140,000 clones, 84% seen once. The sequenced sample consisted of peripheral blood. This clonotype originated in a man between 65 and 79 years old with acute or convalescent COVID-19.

The CDR3 nucleotides read TGTGCCAGCAGCCGGGACAGCCACGAGCAGTACTTC. This gives the protein CASSRDSHEQYF. This chain joins TRBV5-4 and TRBJ2-7, with 7 bases identical to TRBD1. Per the germline V gene, CDR1 is SGHNT and CDR2 is YYREEE (reference sequence). J was trimmed by 5 bases and V by 4 bases; bases with no gene match: 3. This CDR3 region has 12 residues. Complete variable domain (other parts from reference TRBV5-4 and TRBJ2-7): ETGVTQSPTHLIKTRGQQVTLRCSSQSGHNTVSWYQQALGQGPQFIFQYYREEENGRGNFPPRFSGLQFPNYSSELNVNALELDDSALYLCASSRDSHEQYFGPGTRLTVT.